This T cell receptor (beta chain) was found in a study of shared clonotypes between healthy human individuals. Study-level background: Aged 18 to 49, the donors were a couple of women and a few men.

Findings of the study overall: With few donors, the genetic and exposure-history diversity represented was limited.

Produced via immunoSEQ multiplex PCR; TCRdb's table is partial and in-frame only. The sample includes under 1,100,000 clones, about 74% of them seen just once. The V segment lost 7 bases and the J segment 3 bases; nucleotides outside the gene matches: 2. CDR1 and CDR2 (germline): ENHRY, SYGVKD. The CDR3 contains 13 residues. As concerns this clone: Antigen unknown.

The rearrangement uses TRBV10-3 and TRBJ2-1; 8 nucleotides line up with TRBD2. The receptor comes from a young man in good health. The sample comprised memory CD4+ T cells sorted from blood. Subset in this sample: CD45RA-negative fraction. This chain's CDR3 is CAIMGTSYNEQFF. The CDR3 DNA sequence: TGTGCCATCATGGGGACTAGCTACAATGAGCAGTTCTTC.